This T cell receptor beta chain was sequenced for a study of blood T cells in healthy people across ages. Germline CDR1 reads MNHEY; CDR2 reads SVGAGI. This CDR3 region has 16 residues. V lost 0 bases and J lost 4, with 15 bases in between. The authors ran a second PCR of about 7 to 11 cycles using a sample-barcoded 5' primer and a J-beta primer mix. TCRdb processed the 5' RACE reads anew with MiXCR; each CDR3 protein has one entry. The repertoire holds about 1 million distinct CDR3 sequences, with approximately 25% as singletons. Per individual sample, total RNA of at least 5 micrograms was extracted. These records were also assigned to another study, of T cells of mothers and their children. From that study: Addition of sample barcodes and 2-4 random nucleotides occurred through the M1S primer of the second PCR.

This TCR came from a girl aged 2 to 10 in good health. V gene TRBV6-5 combines with J gene TRBJ1-2, with TRBD1 as a possible D gene (6 bases). The sample consisted of blood. The CDR3 DNA is TGTGCCAGCAGTTACTCGGGCCAGGGGTTGGGCTATGGCTACACCTTC. This encodes CASSYSGQGLGYGYTF.